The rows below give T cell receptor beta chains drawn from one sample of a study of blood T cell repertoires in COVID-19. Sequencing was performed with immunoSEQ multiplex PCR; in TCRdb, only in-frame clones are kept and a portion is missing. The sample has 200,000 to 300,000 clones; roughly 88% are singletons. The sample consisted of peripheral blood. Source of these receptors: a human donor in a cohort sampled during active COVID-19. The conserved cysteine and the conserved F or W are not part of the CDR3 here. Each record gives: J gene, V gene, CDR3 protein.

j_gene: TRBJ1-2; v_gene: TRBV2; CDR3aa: ASSEGRRYGYT
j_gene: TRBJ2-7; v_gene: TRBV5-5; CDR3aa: ASSLGLAVSYEQY
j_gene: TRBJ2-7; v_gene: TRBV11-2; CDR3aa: ASSDRESYEQY
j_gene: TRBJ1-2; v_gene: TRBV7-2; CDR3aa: ASSLGQPRAGFGYT
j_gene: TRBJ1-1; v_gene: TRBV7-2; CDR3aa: ASSLGAQGAKTEAF
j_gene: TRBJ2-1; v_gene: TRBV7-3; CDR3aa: ASSSGLAGGNEQF
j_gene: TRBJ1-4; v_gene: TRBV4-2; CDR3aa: ASSQVGGTANEKLF
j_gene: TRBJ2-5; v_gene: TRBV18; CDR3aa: ASSPIQETQY
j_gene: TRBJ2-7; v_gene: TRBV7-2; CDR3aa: ASSPQGFAGVYEQY
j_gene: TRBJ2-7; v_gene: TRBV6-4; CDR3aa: ASSESGQGSYEQY
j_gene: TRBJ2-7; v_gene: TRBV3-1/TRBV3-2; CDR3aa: ASSQARGKYSYEQY
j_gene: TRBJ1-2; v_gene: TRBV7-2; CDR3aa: ASSLGPATFGGYT
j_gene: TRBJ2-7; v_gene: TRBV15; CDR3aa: ATSRPGQGADEQY
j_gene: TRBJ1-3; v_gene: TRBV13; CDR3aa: ASSDRKGAGNTIY
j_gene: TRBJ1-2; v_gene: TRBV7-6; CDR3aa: ASSPGGQFNYGYT
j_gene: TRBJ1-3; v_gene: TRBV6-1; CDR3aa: ASSEAHGGSSGNTIY
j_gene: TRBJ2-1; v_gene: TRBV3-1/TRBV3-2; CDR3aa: ASSHRGIIARDNEQF
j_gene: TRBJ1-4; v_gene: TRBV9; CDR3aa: ASSAYAVANEKLF
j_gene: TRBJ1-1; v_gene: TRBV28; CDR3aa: ASSPWAGSTEAF
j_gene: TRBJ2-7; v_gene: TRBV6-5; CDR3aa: ASSFAGGYEQY
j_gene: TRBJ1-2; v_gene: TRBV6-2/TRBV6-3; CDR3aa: ASSYPQYGYT
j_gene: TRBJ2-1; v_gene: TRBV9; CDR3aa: ASSVWGGTSYNEQF
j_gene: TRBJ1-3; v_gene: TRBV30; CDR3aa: ASQTSSSGNTIY
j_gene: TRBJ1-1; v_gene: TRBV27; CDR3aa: ASSFRHPNTEAF
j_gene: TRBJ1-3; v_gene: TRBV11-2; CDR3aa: ASSRQFGNTIY
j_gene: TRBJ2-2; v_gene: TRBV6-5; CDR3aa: ASSYSAENTGELF
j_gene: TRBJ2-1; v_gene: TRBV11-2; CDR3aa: ASSSSGGAIYEQF
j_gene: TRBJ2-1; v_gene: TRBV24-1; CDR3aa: ATSDLGSTAEQF
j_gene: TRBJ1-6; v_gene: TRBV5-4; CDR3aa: ASSFSRGGSPLH
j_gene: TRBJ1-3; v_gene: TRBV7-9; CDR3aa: ASSLPQGEGAIY
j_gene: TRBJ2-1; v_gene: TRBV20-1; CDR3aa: SASTPLAGGYEQF
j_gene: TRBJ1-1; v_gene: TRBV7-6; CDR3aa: ASSLGLGGNTEAF
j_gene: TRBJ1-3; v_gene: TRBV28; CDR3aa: ASSLLGTVAGNTIY
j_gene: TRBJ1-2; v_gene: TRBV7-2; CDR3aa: ASSQDRGQNGYT
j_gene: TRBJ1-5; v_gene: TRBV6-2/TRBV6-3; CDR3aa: ASSFAGTGVGQPQH
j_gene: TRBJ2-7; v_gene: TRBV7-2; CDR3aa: ASSLRGGTLYEQY
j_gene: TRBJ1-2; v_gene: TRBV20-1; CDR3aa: SARTRGGYT
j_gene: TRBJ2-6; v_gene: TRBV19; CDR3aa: ASSPAAVHSGANVLT
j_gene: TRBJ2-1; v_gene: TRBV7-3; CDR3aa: ASSLGLVFDEQF
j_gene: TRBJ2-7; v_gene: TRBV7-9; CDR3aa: ASSPRIPPYEQY
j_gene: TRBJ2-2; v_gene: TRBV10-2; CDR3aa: ATSPSGAGKTGELF
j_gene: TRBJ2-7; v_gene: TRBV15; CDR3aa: ATSSPGTGFSYEQY
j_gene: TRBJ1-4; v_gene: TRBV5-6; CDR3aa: ASSLAGPATNEKLF
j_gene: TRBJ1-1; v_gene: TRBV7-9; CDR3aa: ASSLTLQGTEAF
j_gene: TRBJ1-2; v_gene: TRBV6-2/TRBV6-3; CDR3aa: ASSGHGYT
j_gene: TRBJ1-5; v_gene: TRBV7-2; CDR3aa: ASSLRGREGNQPQH
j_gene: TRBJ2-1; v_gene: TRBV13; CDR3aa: ASSPPLEGNEQF
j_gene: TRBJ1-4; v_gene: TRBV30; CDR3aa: AWSVFRGSNEKLF
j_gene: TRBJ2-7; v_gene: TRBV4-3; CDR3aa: ASSQSGGASFGTYEQY
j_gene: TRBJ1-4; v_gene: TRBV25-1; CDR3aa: ASIGSSLSQEGKLF
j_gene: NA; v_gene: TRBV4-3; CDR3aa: ASSQGIAGVHEQY
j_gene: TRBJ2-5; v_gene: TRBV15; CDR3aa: ATSRGGRGRQETQY